The subject of this entry is one TCR beta chain. No antigen is known for it. The sample is drawn from a study of regulatory T cells in long-lasting Graves disease. Study-level information: A definition of persistent Graves' disease required over 5 years of antithyroid drugs plus positive TSH receptor antibodies.

Arm-PCR of CDR3 regions with iRepertoire HTBI primers generated TCR beta libraries. TCRdb re-called the multiplex PCR reads with MiXCR, one entry per CDR3 protein. This table holds roughly 450,000 distinct CDR3 sequences, around a quarter found once. Time point reported: persistent/refractory GD, antithyroid drugs over 5 years with positive TRAb. The TCR library was made from RNA that had been extracted from PBMCs in TRIzol. This CDR3 has 15 amino acids. The ends lost 5 bases at V and 4 bases at J; junction bases unmatched: 7. Broader study findings: Authors noted too few samples as a limitation. New patients shared 966 public clonotypes, fewer than the 2,741 shared by persistent patients. Under persistent disease, TRBV28, TRBJ1-2 and TRBJ2-5 were used preferentially.

The receptor's source is a female donor with Graves disease. The V gene is TRBV12-3 or TRBV12-4, the J gene TRBJ1-5, with 8 bases matching TRBD1. Sequenced here: peripheral blood mononuclear cells (PBMCs), sampled when the disease was refractory, from a patient treated with antithyroid drugs. The CDR3 is CASSAQGGGNQPQHF. CDR3 sequence (DNA): TGTGCCAGCAGTGCACAGGGGGGGGGGAATCAGCCCCAGCATTTT.